This TCR beta chain was sequenced in a study of spatial heterogeneity in lung cancer. Turning to the study itself: Detection consistently yielded more beta chains than alpha chains. Study findings and constraints: Ubiquitous, expanded tumor-derived TCRs were more frequently observed in blood at resection than at follow-up.

This clonotype was seen more than once but under ten times. Its antigen is unidentified. Documented time point: sample taken at primary tumor resection. Unsorted whole RNA samples from tumor, nontumor lung or frozen PBMC were sequenced. 72 TRACERx patients with early, untreated non-small cell lung cancer donated samples. A distinct unique molecular identifier was carried by each TCR cDNA molecule. TCRdb analysed the 5' RACE reads with MiXCR anew, one entry per CDR3 protein. The data show more than 10,000 distinct CDR3 sequences, approximately 15% seen once. CDR3 size: 15 residues. V gave up 5 bases and J gave up 1 base, with 12 bases separating them. Germline V gene data show CDR1 as SGHVS and CDR2 as FQNEAQ.

Sample: PBMCs, taken at surgery. The gene calls are TRBV7-8 and TRBJ1-5; D is ambiguous. This receptor was taken from a male donor with early-stage non-small cell lung cancer. CDR3 amino acids: CASSGTRASNQPQHF. CDR3 nucleotide sequence: TGTGCCAGCAGCGGAACAAGGGCAAGCAATCAGCCCCAGCATTTT.